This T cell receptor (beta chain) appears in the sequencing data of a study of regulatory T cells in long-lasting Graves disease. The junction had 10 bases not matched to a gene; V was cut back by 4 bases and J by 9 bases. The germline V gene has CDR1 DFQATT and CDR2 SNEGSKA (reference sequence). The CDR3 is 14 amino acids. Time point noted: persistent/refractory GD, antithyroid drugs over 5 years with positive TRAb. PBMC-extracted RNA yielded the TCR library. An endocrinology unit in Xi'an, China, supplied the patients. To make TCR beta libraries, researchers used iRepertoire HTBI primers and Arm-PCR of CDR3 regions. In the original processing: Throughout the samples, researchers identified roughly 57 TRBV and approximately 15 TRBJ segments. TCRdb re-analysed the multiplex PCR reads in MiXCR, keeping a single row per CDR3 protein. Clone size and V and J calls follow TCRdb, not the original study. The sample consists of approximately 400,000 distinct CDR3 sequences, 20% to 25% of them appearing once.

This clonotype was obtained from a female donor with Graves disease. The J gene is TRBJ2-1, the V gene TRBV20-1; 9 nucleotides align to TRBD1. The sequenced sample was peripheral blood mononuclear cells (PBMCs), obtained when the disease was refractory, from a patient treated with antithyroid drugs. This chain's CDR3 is CSATGGDRVTEQFF. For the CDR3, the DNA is TGCAGTGCTACCGGCGGGGACAGGGTCACTGAGCAGTTCTTC.